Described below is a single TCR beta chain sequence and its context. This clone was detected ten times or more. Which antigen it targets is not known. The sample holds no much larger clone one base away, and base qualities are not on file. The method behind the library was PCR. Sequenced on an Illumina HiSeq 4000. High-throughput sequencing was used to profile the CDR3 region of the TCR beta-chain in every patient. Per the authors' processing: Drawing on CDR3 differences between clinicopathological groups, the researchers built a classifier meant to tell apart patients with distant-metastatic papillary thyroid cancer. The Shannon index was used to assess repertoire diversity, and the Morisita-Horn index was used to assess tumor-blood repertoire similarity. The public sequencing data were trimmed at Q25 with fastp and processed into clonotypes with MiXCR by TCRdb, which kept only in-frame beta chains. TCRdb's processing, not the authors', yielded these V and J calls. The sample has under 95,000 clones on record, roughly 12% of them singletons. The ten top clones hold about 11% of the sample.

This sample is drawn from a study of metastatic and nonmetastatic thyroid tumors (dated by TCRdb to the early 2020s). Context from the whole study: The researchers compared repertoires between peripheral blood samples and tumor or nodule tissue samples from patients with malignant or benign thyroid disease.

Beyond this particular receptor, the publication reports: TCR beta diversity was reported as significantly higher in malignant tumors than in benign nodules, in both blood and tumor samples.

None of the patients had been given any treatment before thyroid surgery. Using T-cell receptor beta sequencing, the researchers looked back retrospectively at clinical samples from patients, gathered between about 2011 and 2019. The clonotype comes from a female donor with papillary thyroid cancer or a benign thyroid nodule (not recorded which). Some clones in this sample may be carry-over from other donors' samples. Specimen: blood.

The CDR3 loop reads CASSLSAGRRELFF. The bases read TGTGCCAGCAGCTTATCGGCAGGGCGAAGGGAGCTGTTTTTT. The chain links TRBV5-4 with TRBJ2-2; perhaps TRBD1 is the D gene, with 5 bases matching. CDR1 and CDR2 were assigned from the germline V gene (reference sequence) as SGHNT and YYREEE. The CDR3 spans 14 residues, from the cysteine through the phenylalanine. The retained sequence is limited to the CDR3, 42 bases, with the frame set at the first base. V loses 2 bases, J loses 9 bases, and the germline ends lie 14 bases apart. Where the CDR3 stops, the reference TRBV5-4 and TRBJ2-2 genes take over; the full variable domain is ETGVTQSPTHLIKTRGQQVTLRCSSQSGHNTVSWYQQALGQGPQFIFQYYREEENGRGNFPPRFSGLQFPNYSSELNVNALELDDSALYLCASSLSAGRRELFFGEGSRLTVL.